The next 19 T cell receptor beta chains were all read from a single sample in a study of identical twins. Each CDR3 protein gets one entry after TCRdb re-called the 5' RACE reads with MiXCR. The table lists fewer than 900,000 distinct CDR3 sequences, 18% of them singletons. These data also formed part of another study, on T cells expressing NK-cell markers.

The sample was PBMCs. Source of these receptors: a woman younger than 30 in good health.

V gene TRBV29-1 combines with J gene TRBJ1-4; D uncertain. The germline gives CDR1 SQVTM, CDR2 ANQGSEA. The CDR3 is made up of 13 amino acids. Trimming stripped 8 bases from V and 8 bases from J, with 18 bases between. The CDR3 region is CSSGNSVGEKLFF. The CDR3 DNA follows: TGCAGCTCGGGGAATTCGGTAGGAGAAAAACTGTTTTTT. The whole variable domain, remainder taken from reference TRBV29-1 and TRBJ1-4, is SAVISQKPSRDICQRGTSLTIQCQVDSQVTMMFWYRQQPGQSLTLIATANQGSEATYESGFVIDKFPISRPNLTFSTLTVSNMSPEDSSIYLCSSGNSVGEKLFFGSGTQLSVL.

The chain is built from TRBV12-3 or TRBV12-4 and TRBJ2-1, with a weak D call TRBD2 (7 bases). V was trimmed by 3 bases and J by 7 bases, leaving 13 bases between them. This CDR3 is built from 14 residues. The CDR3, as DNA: TGTGCCAGCAGTTTTGCGGGGGCCAGGAATGAGCAGTTCTTC. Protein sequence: CASSFAGARNEQFF.

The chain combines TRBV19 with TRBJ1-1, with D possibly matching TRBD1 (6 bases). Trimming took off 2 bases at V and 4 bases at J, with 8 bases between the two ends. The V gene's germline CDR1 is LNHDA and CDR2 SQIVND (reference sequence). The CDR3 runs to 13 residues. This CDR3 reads CASSIIGGTEAFF. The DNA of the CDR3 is TGTGCCAGTAGTATAATAGGGGGCACTGAAGCTTTCTTT.

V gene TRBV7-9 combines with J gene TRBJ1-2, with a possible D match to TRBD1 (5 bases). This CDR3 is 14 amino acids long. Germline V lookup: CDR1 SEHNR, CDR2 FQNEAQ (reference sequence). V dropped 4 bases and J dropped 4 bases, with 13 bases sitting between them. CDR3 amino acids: CASSYGGVSYGYTF. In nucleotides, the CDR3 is TGTGCCAGCAGCTATGGAGGGGTTAGCTATGGCTACACCTTC.

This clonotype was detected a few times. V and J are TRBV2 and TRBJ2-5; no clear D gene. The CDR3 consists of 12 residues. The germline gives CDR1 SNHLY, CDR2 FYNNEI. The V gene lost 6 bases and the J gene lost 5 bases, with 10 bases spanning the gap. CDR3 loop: CASRPLEETQYF. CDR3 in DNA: TGTGCCAGCAGGCCATTGGAGGAGACCCAGTACTTC.

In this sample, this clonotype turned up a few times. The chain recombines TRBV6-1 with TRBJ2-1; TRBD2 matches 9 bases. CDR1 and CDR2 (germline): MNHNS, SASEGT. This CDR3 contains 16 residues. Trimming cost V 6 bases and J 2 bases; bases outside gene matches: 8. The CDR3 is CASSQHPSGTYNEQFF. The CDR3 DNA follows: TGTGCCAGCAGCCAGCATCCTAGCGGGACCTACAATGAGCAGTTCTTC.

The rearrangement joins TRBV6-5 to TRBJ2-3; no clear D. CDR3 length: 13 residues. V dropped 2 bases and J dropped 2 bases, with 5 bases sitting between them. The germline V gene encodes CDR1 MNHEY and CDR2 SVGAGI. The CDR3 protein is CASSYTYTDTQYF. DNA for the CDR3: TGTGCCAGCAGTTACACCTACACAGATACGCAGTATTTT.

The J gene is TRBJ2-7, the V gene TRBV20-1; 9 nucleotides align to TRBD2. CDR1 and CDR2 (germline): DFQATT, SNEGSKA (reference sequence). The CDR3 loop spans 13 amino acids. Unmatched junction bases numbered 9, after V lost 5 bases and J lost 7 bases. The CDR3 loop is CSARTSEDLEQYF. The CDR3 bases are TGCAGTGCTCGGACTAGCGAAGACCTGGAGCAGTACTTC.

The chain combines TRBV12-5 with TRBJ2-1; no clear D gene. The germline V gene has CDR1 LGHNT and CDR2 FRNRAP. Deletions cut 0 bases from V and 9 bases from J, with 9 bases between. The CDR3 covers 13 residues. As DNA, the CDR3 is TGTGCTAGTGGTTTGGTTCCTAGTGGTGAGCAGTTCTTC. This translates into CASGLVPSGEQFF.

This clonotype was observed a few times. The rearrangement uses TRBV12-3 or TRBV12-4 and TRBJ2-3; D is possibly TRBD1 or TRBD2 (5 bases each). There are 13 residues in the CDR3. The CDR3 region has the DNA TGTGCACTCCTCAGGGACAGCACAGATACGCAGTATTTT. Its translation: CALLRDSTDTQYF.

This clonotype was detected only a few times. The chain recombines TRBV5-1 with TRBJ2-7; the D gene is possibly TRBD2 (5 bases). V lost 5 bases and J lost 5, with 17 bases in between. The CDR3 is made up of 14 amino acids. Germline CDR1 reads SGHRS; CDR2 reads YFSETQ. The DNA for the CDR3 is TGCGCCAGCAGAGACTCGGGATTTGTGAACGAGCAGTACTTC. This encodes CASRDSGFVNEQYF.

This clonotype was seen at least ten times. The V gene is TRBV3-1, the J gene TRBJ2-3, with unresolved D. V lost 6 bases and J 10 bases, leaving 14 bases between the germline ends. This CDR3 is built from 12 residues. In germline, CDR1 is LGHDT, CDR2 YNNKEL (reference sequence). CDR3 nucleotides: TGTGCCAGCAGTCCTACGGAGCGTGCGCAGTATTTT. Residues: CASSPTERAQYF.

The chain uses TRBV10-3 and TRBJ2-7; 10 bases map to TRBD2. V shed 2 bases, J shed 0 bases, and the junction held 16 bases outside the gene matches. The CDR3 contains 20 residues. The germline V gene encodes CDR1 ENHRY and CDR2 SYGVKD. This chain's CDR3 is CAISEKNSGRMRTVSYEQYF. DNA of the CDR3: TGTGCCATCAGTGAGAAGAATAGCGGGAGGATGCGTACCGTCTCCTACGAGCAGTACTTC.

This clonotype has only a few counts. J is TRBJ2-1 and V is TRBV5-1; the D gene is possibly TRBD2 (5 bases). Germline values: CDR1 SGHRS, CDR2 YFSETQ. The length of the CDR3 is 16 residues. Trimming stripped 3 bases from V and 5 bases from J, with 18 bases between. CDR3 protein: CASSSGSGSYNNEQFF. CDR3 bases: TGCGCCAGCAGCTCTGGTTCTGGGAGTTATAACAATGAGCAGTTCTTC. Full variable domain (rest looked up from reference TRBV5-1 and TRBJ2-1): KAGVTQTPRYLIKTRGQQVTLSCSPISGHRSVSWYQQTPGQGLQFLFEYFSETQRNKGNFPGRFSGRQFSNSRSEMNVSTLELGDSALYLCASSSGSGSYNNEQFFGPGTRLTVL.

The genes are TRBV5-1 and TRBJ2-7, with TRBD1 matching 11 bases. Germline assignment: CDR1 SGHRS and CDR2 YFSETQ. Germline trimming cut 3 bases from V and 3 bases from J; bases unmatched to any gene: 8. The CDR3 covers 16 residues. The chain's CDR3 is CASSWGTGGSFYEQYF. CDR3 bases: TGCGCCAGCAGCTGGGGGACAGGGGGTTCGTTCTACGAGCAGTACTTC.

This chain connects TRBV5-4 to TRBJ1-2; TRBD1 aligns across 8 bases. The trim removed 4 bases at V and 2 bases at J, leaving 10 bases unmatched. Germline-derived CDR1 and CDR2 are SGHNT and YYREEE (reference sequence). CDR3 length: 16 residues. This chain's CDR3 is CASSPSNRGWNYGYTF. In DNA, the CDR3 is TGTGCCAGCAGCCCCTCGAACAGGGGGTGGAACTATGGCTACACCTTC.

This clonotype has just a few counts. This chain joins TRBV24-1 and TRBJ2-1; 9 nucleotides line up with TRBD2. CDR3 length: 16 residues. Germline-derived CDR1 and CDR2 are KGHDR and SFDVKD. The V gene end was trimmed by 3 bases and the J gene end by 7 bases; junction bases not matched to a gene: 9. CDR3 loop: CATSDPRGGLWNEQFF. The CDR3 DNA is TGTGCCACCAGTGATCCGCGGGGGGGCCTGTGGAATGAGCAGTTCTTC.

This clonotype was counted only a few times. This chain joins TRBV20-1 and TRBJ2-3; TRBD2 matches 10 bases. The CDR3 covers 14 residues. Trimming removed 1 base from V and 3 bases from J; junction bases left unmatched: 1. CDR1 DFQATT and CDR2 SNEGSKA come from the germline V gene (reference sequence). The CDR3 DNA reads TGCAGTGCTAGAGGACTAGCGGGTACAGATACGCAGTATTTT. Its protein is CSARGLAGTDTQYF.

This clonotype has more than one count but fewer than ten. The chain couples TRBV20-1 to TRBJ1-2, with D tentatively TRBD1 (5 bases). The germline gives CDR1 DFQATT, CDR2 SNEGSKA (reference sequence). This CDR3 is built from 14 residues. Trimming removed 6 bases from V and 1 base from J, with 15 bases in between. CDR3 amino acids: CSAMIPGHNYGYTF. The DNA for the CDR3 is TGCAGTGCCATGATACCGGGGCATAACTATGGCTACACCTTC.